Sequencing of this T cell receptor (beta chain) was carried out in a study of cytomegalovirus exposure and HLA in healthy donors. V shed 0 bases and J shed 5 bases, with 20 bases lying between them. This CDR3 spans 18 amino acids. Germline V CDR1 and CDR2: SGHVS, FQNEAQ. Broader study findings: The classifier, whose performance was assessed in both the original and validation cohorts, reportedly diagnosed cytomegalovirus status with high specificity and sensitivity. Analysis was performed later, and it showed HLA-associated TCR beta chains to be more clonally expanded than equally common others.

As concerns this clone: The antigen is unknown.

Vbeta (60) and Jbeta (13) primers were used in the PCR. The method was immunoSEQ multiplex PCR; TCRdb's version includes in-frame clones alone and lacks a portion of them. The sample includes about 190,000 clones, about three quarters seen only once; the top ten take 0.9% to 1.2%. This sequence originates from a woman aged 40 to 49 in good health and CMV-seronegative. Sequenced material: PBMCs. J is TRBJ2-1 and V is TRBV7-8; no reliable D call. CDR3 residues: CASSLAARSLNTNNEQFF. The CDR3 nucleotides read TGTGCCAGCAGCTTAGCGGCTCGGAGCCTCAATACTAACAATGAGCAGTTCTTC. The full variable domain, completed using reference TRBV7-8 and TRBJ2-1, is GAGVSQSPRYKVAKRGQDVALRCDPISGHVSLFWYQQALGQGPEFLTYFQNEAQLDKSGLPSDRFFAERPEGSVSTLKIQRTQQEDSAVYLCASSLAARSLNTNNEQFFGPGTRLTVL.